The 20 T cell receptor beta chains reported below all come from one sample, sequenced in a study of blood T cell repertoires in COVID-19. The repertoire was sequenced with immunoSEQ multiplex PCR; TCRdb's copy has only in-frame clones and lacks some. Of some 150,000 clones listed, roughly nine tenths are singletons. The specimen was peripheral blood. The receptors were gathered from a woman aged 60-70 years with active COVID-19.

The chain joins TRBV6-5 to TRBJ2-7, with D perhaps matching TRBD2 (6 bases). The CDR3 sequence is 13 residues long. From germline, CDR1 is MNHEY and CDR2 SVGAGI. Trimming took off 6 bases at V and 9 bases at J, with 18 bases between the two ends. CDR3 nucleotides: TGTGCCAGCAGCCCAAACGGAGGGGTGGGGCAGTACTTC. Its translation is CASSPNGGVGQYF.

The chain joins TRBV10-3 to TRBJ1-3, with 7 bases lining up with TRBD1. The V gene's germline CDR1 is ENHRY and CDR2 SYGVKD. J gave up 7 bases and V 4 bases, and 1 base lay outside the gene matches. The CDR3 sequence is 12 residues long. This CDR3 reads CAISATGNTIYF. The CDR3 coding sequence is TGTGCCATCAGTGCGACAGGGAACACCATATATTTT.

The chain couples TRBV6-2 or TRBV6-3 to TRBJ2-1; 10 bases map to TRBD2. Trimming took 4 bases from V and 6 from J; bases not matched to a gene: 3. Germline CDR1 is MNHEY and CDR2 is SVGEGT. The CDR3 loop spans 14 amino acids. The CDR3 coding sequence is TGTGCCAGCAGTTTCCTAGCGGGAGTCAATGAGCAGTTCTTC. Protein sequence: CASSFLAGVNEQFF.

J is TRBJ2-7 and V is TRBV25-1; the match to TRBD1 covers 10 bases. The CDR3 is 12 residues long. J was trimmed by 13 bases and V by 3 bases; bases with no gene match: 6. Germline lookup yields CDR1 MGHDK and CDR2 SYGVNS. This CDR3 reads CASSDGTGDGYF. CDR3 DNA sequence: TGTGCCAGCAGTGATGGGACAGGGGATGGATACTTC.

The CDR3 region is CARNWSSYNEQFF. The CDR3 DNA sequence: TGTGCCAGAAACTGGAGCTCCTACAATGAGCAGTTCTTC. The rearrangement uses TRBV6-6 and TRBJ2-1; unclear D gene. Germline V lookup: CDR1 MNHNY, CDR2 SVGAGI (reference sequence). V was shortened by 9 bases and J by 0 bases, with 9 bases between the two germline ends. This CDR3 is 13 amino acids long.

V usage is TRBV9 and J usage is TRBJ2-1, with 9 bases lining up with TRBD2. Germline CDR1 SGDLS, CDR2 YYNGEE. The CDR3 sequence is 14 residues long. Germline trimming cut 3 bases from V and 5 bases from J; bases unmatched to any gene: 3. The CDR3 DNA is TGTGCCAGCAGCGCCCGGACTAGCGACAATGAGCAGTTCTTC. It encodes CASSARTSDNEQFF.

The chain recombines TRBV27 with TRBJ2-5; 9 bases match TRBD2. This CDR3 contains 17 residues. V was clipped by 5 bases and J by 4 bases; unmatched bases: 14. Germline values: CDR1 MNHEY, CDR2 SMNVEV (reference sequence). The CDR3 DNA follows: TGTGCCAGCAGTCGACTGCCCCGCGGGAGGGCCTCAGAGACCCAGTACTTC. The encoded protein is CASSRLPRGRASETQYF.

The chain recombines TRBV19 with TRBJ2-1, with unresolved D. The CDR3 totals 11 residues. V was shortened by 3 bases and J by 11 bases, with 8 bases between the two germline ends. Germline CDR1 reads LNHDA; CDR2 reads SQIVND (reference sequence). DNA of the CDR3: TGTGCCAGTAGTATTACCAGGAAGCAGTTCTTC. Its translation is CASSITRKQFF. The whole variable domain, remainder taken from reference TRBV19 and TRBJ2-1, is DGGITQSPKYLFRKEGQNVTLSCEQNLNHDAMYWYRQDPGQGLRLIYYSQIVNDFQKGDIAEGYSVSREKKESFPLTVTSAQKNPTAFYLCASSITRKQFFGPGTRLTVL.

The gene calls are TRBV28 and TRBJ1-2; 7 nucleotides align to TRBD1. With V trimmed by 5 bases and J by 9 bases, 21 bases remained unmatched. The CDR3 contains 17 residues. Germline V gene data show CDR1 as MDHEN and CDR2 as SYDVKM. The CDR3 coding sequence is TGTGCCAGCAGTAGCCCCAGCACGGGACAGTCCCCTAAGAGCTACACCTTC. Translated, it gives CASSSPSTGQSPKSYTF.

In its sample, this clone was seen once. The chain combines TRBV7-8 with TRBJ1-5; possibly TRBD1 for D (6 bases). Germline CDR1 is SGHVS and CDR2 is FQNEAQ. The CDR3 sequence is 16 residues long. V was trimmed by 4 bases and J by 6 bases, leaving 19 bases between them. The CDR3 reads CASSSLVGGRGQPQHF. The CDR3 coding sequence is TGTGCCAGCAGCTCCCTCGTCGGGGGGCGAGGTCAGCCCCAGCATTTT.

This rearrangement joins TRBV4-3 to TRBJ1-2; weak D call: TRBD1 (6 bases). The CDR3 has 15 residues. The V gene's germline CDR1 is LGHNA and CDR2 YSLEER. Trimming left V 0 bases short and J 3 bases short, with 11 bases between. The CDR3 protein is CASSQDQAGDYGYTF. Written as DNA, the CDR3 is TGCGCCAGCAGCCAAGATCAGGCAGGGGACTATGGCTACACCTTC.

The genes are TRBV23-1 and TRBJ1-2; no definite D call. TRBV23-1 is sorted into the ORF group, with uncertain function. The CDR3 has 13 residues. Trimming shortened V by 10 bases and J by 4 bases, and 16 bases separated the two germline ends. CDR3 amino acids: CAIEGGLGYGYTF. For the CDR3, the DNA is TGCGCCATCGAGGGAGGATTAGGCTATGGCTACACCTTC.

The rearrangement joins TRBV5-4 to TRBJ2-2; TRBD1 matches 9 bases. The CDR3 is made up of 15 amino acids. Germline V lookup: CDR1 SGHNT, CDR2 YYREEE (reference sequence). V lost 4 bases to trimming and J lost 7 bases; unmatched junction nucleotides: 8. This CDR3 reads CASSAGTGRFGELFF. In DNA form, the CDR3 reads TGTGCCAGCAGCGCCGGGACAGGGAGGTTCGGGGAGCTGTTTTTT. Full variable domain (outside the CDR3, taken from reference TRBV5-4 and TRBJ2-2): ETGVTQSPTHLIKTRGQQVTLRCSSQSGHNTVSWYQQALGQGPQFIFQYYREEENGRGNFPPRFSGLQFPNYSSELNVNALELDDSALYLCASSAGTGRFGELFFGEGSRLTVL.

This clone was observed a few times. The J gene is TRBJ2-6, the V gene TRBV27, with a possible D match to TRBD1 (5 bases). V lost 8 bases and J 4 bases, leaving 15 bases between the germline ends. The CDR3 runs to 15 residues. Germline V CDR1 and CDR2: MNHEY, SMNVEV (reference sequence). CDR3 DNA sequence: TGTGCCAGCCGCACAGGCTCCTCAGGGGCCAACGTCCTGACTTTC. Translating gives CASRTGSSGANVLTF. Full variable domain (outside the CDR3, taken from reference TRBV27 and TRBJ2-6): EAQVTQNPRYLITVTGKKLTVTCSQNMNHEYMSWYRQDPGLGLRQIYYSMNVEVTDKGDVPEGYKVSRKEKRNFPLILESPSPNQTSLYFCASRTGSSGANVLTFGAGSRLTVL.

The chain is built from TRBV2 and TRBJ1-6, with unresolved D. CDR3 size: 14 residues. V was pared by 6 bases and J by 10 bases, with 16 bases between. Looked up from germline, CDR1 is SNHLY and CDR2 is FYNNEI. The DNA of the CDR3 is TGTGCCAGCAGCTCTCAAGGGCCGGGGTCACCCCTCCACTTT. The encoded protein is CASSSQGPGSPLHF.

This chain connects TRBV6-5 to TRBJ2-5; D gene unclear. The CDR3 has 12 residues. Per the germline V gene, CDR1 is MNHEY and CDR2 is SVGAGI. Trimming took 6 bases from V and 7 from J, leaving 12 bases between them. The CDR3 DNA follows: TGTGCCAGCAGCTTCACACCAGGGACCCAGTACTTC. Its protein is CASSFTPGTQYF.

The chain joins TRBV14 to TRBJ2-7, with TRBD1 matching over 7 bases. V dropped 5 bases and J dropped 0; count of bases not matched to a gene: 10. The CDR3 is 16 amino acids. The V gene's germline CDR1 is SGHDN and CDR2 FVKESK. In DNA form, the CDR3 reads TGTGCCAGCAGCTCACTGTCAGGGGGTTACTCCTACGAGCAGTACTTC. Protein sequence: CASSSLSGGYSYEQYF.

This chain uses TRBV28 with TRBJ2-7, with D perhaps matching TRBD1 (6 bases). The CDR3 has 14 amino acids. V dropped 3 bases and J dropped 6 bases, with 15 bases sitting between them. From germline, CDR1 is MDHEN and CDR2 SYDVKM. The CDR3: CASSLPNRDGEQYF. DNA of the CDR3: TGTGCCAGCAGTTTGCCGAACAGGGACGGCGAGCAGTACTTC.

The chain is built from TRBV6-2 or TRBV6-3 and TRBJ1-6; the match to TRBD1 covers 9 bases. There are 15 residues in the CDR3. V was clipped by 4 bases and J by 7 bases; unmatched bases: 5. Germline lookup yields CDR1 MNHEY and CDR2 SVGEGT. In DNA, the CDR3 is TGTGCCAGCAGTTCGGGACAGGGAGGGAATTCACCCCTCCACTTT. Amino acid sequence: CASSSGQGGNSPLHF.

This clone was picked up one time. The chain has TRBV7-2 and TRBJ2-3; maybe TRBD2 (7 bases). Germline V gene lookup returns CDR1 SGHTA and CDR2 FQGNSA. With 2 bases removed from V and 3 bases from J, the gap between germline ends came to 12 bases. There are 15 residues in the CDR3. The CDR3: CASSLYREGTDTQYF. In DNA, the CDR3 is TGTGCCAGCAGCTTATACAGGGAGGGAACAGATACGCAGTATTTT. Together with reference TRBV7-2 and TRBJ2-3, the CDR3 gives the full variable domain: GAGVSQSPSNKVTEKGKDVELRCDPISGHTALYWYRQSLGQGLEFLIYFQGNSAPDKSGLPSDRFSAERTGGSVSTLTIQRTQQEDSAVYLCASSLYREGTDTQYFGPGTRLTVL.